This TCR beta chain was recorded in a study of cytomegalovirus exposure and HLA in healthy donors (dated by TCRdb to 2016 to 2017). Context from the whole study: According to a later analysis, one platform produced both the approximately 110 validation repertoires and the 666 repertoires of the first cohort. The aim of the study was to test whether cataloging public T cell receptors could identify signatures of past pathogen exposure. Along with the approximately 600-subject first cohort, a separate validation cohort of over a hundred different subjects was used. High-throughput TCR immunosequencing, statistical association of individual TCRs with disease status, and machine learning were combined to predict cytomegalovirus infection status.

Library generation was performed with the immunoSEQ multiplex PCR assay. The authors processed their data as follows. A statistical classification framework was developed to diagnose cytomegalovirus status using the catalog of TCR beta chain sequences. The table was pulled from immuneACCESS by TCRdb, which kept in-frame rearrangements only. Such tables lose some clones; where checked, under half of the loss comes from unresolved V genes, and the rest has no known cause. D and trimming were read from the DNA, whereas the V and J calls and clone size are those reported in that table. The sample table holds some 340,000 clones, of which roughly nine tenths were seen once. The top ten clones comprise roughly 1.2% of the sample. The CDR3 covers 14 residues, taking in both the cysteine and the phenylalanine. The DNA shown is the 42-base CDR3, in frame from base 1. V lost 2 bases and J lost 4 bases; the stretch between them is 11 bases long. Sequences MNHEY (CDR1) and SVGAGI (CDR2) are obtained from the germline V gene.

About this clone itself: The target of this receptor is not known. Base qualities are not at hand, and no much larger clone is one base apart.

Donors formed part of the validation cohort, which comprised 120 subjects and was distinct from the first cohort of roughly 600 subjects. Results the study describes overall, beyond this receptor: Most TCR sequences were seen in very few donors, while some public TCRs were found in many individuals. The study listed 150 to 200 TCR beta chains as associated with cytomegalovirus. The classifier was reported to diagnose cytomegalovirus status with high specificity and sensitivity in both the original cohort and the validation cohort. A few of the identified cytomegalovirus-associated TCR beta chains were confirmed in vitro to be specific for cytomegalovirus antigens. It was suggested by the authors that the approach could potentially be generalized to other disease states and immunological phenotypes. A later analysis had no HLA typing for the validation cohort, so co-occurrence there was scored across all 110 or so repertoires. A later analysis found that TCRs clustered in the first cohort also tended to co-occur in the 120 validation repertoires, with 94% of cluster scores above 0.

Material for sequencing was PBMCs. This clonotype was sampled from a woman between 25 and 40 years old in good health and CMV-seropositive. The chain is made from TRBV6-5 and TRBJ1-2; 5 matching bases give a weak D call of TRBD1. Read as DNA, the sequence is TGTGCCAGCAGTTACACAGGAGGGTCCTATGGCTACACCTTC. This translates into CASSYTGGSYGYTF.